What follows is one T cell receptor beta chain and its context. This clonotype has more than one count but fewer than ten. Which antigen it targets is not known. Base qualities are not provided; no much larger clone lies one nucleotide away. From the cysteine through the phenylalanine, the CDR3 covers 15 amino acids. The kept DNA is CDR3 alone, 45 bases in frame from the first base. CDR1 and CDR2 are drawn from the germline V gene: SGHTS, YDEGEE. V loses 3 bases of germline sequence and J loses 3 bases, and the interval between the two ends is 15 bases. Hyperthyroidism patients were aged 18 to 65 years and newly diagnosed, with disease duration of less than 2 months. The study excluded patients with uncontrolled infections, other autoimmune diseases, pregnancy or lactation. Diagnoses relied on clinical symptoms, serum thyroxine and TRAb, thyroid ultrasound and orbital computed tomography. Blood from progressor patients was collected at the time of first diagnosis with hyperthyroidism, before any ophthalmopathy symptoms had appeared. PBMCs were isolated from 7.5 to 10 ml of fresh peripheral blood by Ficoll-Paque density gradient centrifugation. Progressor patients were first diagnosed with Graves' hyperthyroidism and then developed ophthalmopathy during follow-up. Total RNA was extracted with Trizol reagent, and quality was checked on an Agilent 2100 Bioanalyzer.

The record originates from a study of T cells in Graves' hyperthyroidism and ophthalmopathy (dated by TCRdb to the late 2010s). In the study overall: Peripheral blood samples were taken at initial diagnosis, before any treatment was given. To identify TCR V-J signatures that set the groups apart, the researchers used a discovery cohort of 100 patients, made up of around 40 with Graves' ophthalmopathy and 57 with stable Graves' hyperthyroidism. After blood sampling, hyperthyroidism patients were treated with methimazole at a starting dose of 30 mg daily, and ophthalmopathy patients were treated with high-dose intravenous methylprednisolone. Prospective prediction of ophthalmopathy was tested in an independent validation cohort consisting of fewer than 20 hyperthyroidism patients and 17 patients who later progressed to ophthalmopathy. The study also compared thyroid tissue and blood T-cell repertoires from 6 or 7 Graves' hyperthyroidism patients. According to the paper, TCR Vbeta CDR3 sequencing was carried out on some 140 peripheral blood samples, which came from more than 40 ophthalmopathy, approximately 78 hyperthyroidism and approximately 17 progressor patients. For training and testing, the roughly 97 patients in the discovery cohort were randomly divided in a 7:3 ratio. Findings and caveats that apply to the study as a whole: In validation, progression to ophthalmopathy was predicted by the model with 70% to 71% sensitivity and 72.22% specificity, a median of about 6 months before onset. Ophthalmopathy was separated from stable hyperthyroidism by a 13 V-J signature model, with over 85% sensitivity and roughly 84% specificity obtained in cross-validation and 80%/75% obtained in testing. Blood samples also contained most of the expanded thyroid clonotypes (frequency above 0.001), which suggests that blood repertoires may reflect thyroid immune responses. Sample size was not statistically predetermined, and blinding of investigators to group allocation was not performed.

The TCR beta CDR3 regions were amplified from the RNA transcripts. A first-round RT-PCR of the TCR CDR3 used the HTBI primer set with the Qiagen OneStep RT-PCR kit. Libraries were constructed in a second round of multiplex PCR, after which size selection and purification were performed. Paired-end sequencing of the libraries was performed with 100 bp reads on an Illumina HiSeq2000. Per the authors' processing: SOAPnuke was used to process the raw data, throwing out any read that contained adapters or uncalled bases, had a mean Phred below 15, or lacked an exact constant-primer or identifier match. High-quality paired reads were merged using COPE v1.2.5, and each unique nucleotide sequence was defined as a clonotype. MiTCR v1.1 was used to align the clonotypes against IMGT TRBV, TRBD and TRBJ reference segments. Only V-J combinations with frequency above 0.0001, covering about 99% of repertoires, were analysed. The TCS score was defined as F50 (clonal expansion) divided by E x V (chaos), with BLOSUM62-based TCRdist calculated between CDR3 peptides within each V-J. Welch's t-statistics and random forest reduced fewer than 600 V-J features to 10 to 15, which were used in a naive Bayes classifier (R e1071). TCRdb handled the public reads itself, with Q25 trimming in fastp and clone calling in MiXCR, and kept productive beta chains. Rows with a matching CDR3 protein are joined into one entry that keeps the most common DNA and genes. The V and J calls and clone size are TCRdb's, not the authors'. In all, the sample holds a few hundred thousand distinct CDR3 sequences, and roughly 15% of those were seen once. 10% to 15% of the sample is in the top ten clones.

Source material: blood. This TCR came from a woman aged 35 to 49 with Graves' hyperthyroidism that later progressed to Graves' ophthalmopathy. The V and J genes are TRBV5-8 and TRBJ2-5; D gene: possibly TRBD1, on 5 matching bases. This receptor has the CDR3 CASSWGLGEEETQYF. The nucleotide sequence is TGTGCCAGCAGCTGGGGCCTAGGAGAGGAAGAGACCCAGTACTTC.